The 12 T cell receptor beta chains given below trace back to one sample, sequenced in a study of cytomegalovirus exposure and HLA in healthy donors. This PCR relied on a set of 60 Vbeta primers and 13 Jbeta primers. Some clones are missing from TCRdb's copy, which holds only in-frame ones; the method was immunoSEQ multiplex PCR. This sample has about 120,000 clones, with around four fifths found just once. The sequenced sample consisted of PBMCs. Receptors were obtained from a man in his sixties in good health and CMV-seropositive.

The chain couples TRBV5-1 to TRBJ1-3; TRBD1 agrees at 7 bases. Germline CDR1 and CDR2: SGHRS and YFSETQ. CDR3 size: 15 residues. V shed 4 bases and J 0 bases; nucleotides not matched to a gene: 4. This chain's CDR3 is CASSGTAASGNTIYF. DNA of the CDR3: TGCGCCAGCAGCGGGACAGCTGCCTCTGGAAACACCATATATTTT. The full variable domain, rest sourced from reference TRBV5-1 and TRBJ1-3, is KAGVTQTPRYLIKTRGQQVTLSCSPISGHRSVSWYQQTPGQGLQFLFEYFSETQRNKGNFPGRFSGRQFSNSRSEMNVSTLELGDSALYLCASSGTAASGNTIYFGEGSWLTVV.

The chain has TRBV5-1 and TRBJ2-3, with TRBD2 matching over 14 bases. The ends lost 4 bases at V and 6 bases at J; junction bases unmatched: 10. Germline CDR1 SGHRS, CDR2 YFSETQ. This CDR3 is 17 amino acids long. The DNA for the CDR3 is TGCGCCAGCAGCGTGACGGGGACTAGCGGGGGTGTTGATACGCAGTATTTT. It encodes CASSVTGTSGGVDTQYF.

CDR3 protein: CASSPAGPYSNQPQHF. The CDR3 DNA reads TGTGCCAGCAGTCCGGCAGGGCCCTATAGCAATCAGCCCCAGCATTTT. The chain carries TRBV27 and TRBJ1-5, with D maybe TRBD1 (5 bases). With 5 bases removed from V and 0 bases from J, the gap between germline ends came to 14 bases. The CDR3 totals 16 residues. Germline V gene lookup returns CDR1 MNHEY and CDR2 SMNVEV (reference sequence).

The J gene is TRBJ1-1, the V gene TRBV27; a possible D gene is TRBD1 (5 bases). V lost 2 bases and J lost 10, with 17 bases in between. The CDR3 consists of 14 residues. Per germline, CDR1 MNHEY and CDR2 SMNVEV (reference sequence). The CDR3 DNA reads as TGTGCCAGCAGTTTAGGGGGGGTCAGTGGCATAGCTTTCTTT. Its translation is CASSLGGVSGIAFF.

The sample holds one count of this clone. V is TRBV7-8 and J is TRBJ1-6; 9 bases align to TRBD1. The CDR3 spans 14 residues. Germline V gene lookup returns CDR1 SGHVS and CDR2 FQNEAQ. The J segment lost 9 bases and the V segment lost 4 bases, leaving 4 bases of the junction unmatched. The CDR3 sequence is CASSYRGQSSPLHF. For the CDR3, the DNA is TGTGCCAGCAGCTACAGGGGGCAGAGTTCACCCCTCCACTTT.

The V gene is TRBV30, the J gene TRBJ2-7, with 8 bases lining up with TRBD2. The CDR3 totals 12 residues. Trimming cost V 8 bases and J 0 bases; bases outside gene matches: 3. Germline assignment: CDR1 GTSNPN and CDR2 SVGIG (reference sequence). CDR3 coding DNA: TGTGCCGCCAGCGGGAGCTCCTACGAGCAGTACTTC. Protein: CAASGSSYEQYF.

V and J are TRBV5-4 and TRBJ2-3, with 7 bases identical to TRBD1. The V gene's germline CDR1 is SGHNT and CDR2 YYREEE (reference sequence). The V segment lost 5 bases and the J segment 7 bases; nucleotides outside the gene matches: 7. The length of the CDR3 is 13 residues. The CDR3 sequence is CASSRTRGNTQYF. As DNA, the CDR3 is TGTGCCAGCAGTCGAACCAGGGGGAATACGCAGTATTTT.

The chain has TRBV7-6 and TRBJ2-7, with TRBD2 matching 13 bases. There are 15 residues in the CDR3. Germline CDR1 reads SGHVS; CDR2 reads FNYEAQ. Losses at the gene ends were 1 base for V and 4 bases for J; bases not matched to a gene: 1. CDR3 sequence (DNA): TGTGCCAGCAGCTTAGGGACTAGCGGGGGTTACGAGCAGTACTTC. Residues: CASSLGTSGGYEQYF.

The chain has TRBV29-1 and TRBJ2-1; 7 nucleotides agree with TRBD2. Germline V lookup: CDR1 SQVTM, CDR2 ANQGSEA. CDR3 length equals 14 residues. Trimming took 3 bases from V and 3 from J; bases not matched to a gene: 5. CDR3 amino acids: CSVDTGTNYNEQFF. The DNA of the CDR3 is TGCAGCGTTGACACCGGGACTAACTACAATGAGCAGTTCTTC.

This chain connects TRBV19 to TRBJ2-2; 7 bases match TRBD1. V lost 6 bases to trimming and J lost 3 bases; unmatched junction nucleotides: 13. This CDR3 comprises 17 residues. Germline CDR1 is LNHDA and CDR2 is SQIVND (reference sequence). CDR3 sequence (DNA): TGTGCCAGTAGCTACAGGATTAGGGGGCCTGACACCGGGGAGCTGTTTTTT. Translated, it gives CASSYRIRGPDTGELFF.

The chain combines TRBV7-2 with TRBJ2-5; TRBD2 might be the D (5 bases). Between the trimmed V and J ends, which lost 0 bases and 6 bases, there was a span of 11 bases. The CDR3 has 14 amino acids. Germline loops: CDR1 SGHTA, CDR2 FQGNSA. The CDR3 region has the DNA TGTGCCAGCAGCTTAGCCGGGATTGCGAAGACCCAGTACTTC. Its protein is CASSLAGIAKTQYF.

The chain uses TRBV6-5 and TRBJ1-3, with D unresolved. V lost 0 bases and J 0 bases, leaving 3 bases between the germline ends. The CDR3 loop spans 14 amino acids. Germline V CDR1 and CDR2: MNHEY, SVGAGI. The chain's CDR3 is CASSYSSSGNTIYF. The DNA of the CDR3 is TGTGCCAGCAGTTACTCTAGCTCTGGAAACACCATATATTTT.